This is a list of T cell receptor beta chains from one sample in a study of immune characterization of retroperitoneal liposarcoma. TCRdb re-derived calls from the PCR reads in MiXCR, one entry per CDR3 protein. The table records around 8,000 distinct CDR3 sequences, 25% to 35% of them present only once. Input material: blood. Receptor source: a male donor with retroperitoneal liposarcoma. CDR3s include the opening cysteine and the closing phenylalanine or tryptophan. D genes are given only for firm matches. Where a row states a size, it is once, few, many or the class of an expanded clone; other rows omit it.

clone_size	d_call	v_call	j_call	cdr3_nt	cdr3_aa
-	TRBD2	TRBV12-3/TRBV12-4	TRBJ2-3	TGTGCCAGCAGTTTGATAGCGGGAGGGGGGGGGCAGTATTTT	CASSLIAGGGGQYF
-	-	TRBV6-1	TRBJ1-4	TGTGCCAGCAGTGATCGGGGGATGAATGAAAAACTGTTTTTT	CASSDRGMNEKLFF
-	-	TRBV6-1	TRBJ1-1	TGTGCCAGCAACAGGCGGCAGAACACTGAAGCTTTCTTT	CASNRRQNTEAFF
few	-	TRBV12-3/TRBV12-4	TRBJ2-5	TGTGCCAGCAGTTTCTACAGGGTCGAGACCCAGTACTTC	CASSFYRVETQYF
medium-sized	TRBD2	TRBV6-1	TRBJ2-2	TGTGCCAGCAGTGACGGGGCTAGCGGGAACACCGGGGAGCTGTTTTTT	CASSDGASGNTGELFF
few	TRBD1	TRBV25-1	TRBJ1-2	TGTGCCAGCAGTGAGACAGGGGCCAGCTATGGCTACACCTTC	CASSETGASYGYTF
many	-	TRBV10-3	TRBJ2-1	TGTGCCATCAGTGAGGGACAGCTAATAAACAATGAGCAGTTCTTC	CAISEGQLINNEQFF
-	TRBD2	TRBV7-2	TRBJ2-1	TGTGCCAGCATCGGCGGGACTAGCGCCGCACCAATGCAGTTCTTC	CASIGGTSAAPMQFF
many	-	TRBV7-3	TRBJ2-1	TGTGCCAGCAGCCCCCCGGGACCGATAAGTGAGCAGTTCTTC	CASSPPGPISEQFF
many	TRBD1	TRBV27	TRBJ2-7	TGTGCCAGCAACCGACAGGGACGGTTCTACGAGCAGTACTTC	CASNRQGRFYEQYF
medium-sized	-	TRBV5-4	TRBJ2-1	TGTGCCAGCAGCTTGAGGGTAGCGATGGACAATGAGCAGTTCTTC	CASSLRVAMDNEQFF
few	-	TRBV12-3/TRBV12-4	TRBJ1-6	TGTGCCAGCAGTCTAGAGGGGGGCTACGAGCAGTACTTT	CASSLEGGYEQYF